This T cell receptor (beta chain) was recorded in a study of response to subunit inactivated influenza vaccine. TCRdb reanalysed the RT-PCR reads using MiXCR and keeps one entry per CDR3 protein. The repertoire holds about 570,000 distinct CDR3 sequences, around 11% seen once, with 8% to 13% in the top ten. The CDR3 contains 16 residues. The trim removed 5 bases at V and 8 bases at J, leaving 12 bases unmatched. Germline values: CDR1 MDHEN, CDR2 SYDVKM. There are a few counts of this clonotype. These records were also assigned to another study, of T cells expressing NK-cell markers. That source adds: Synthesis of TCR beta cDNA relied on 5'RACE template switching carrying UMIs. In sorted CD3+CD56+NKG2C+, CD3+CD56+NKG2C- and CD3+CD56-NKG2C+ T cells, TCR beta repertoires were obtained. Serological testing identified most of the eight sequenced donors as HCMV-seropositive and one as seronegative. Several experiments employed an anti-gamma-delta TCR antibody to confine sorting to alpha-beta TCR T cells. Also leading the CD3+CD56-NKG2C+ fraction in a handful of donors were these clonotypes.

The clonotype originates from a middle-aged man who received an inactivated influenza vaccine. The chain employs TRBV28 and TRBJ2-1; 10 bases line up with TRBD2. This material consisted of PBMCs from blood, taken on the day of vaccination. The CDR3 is CASSLAGATLGDEQFF. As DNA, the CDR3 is TGTGCCAGCAGTCTAGCGGGAGCGACTTTAGGTGATGAGCAGTTCTTC.